The source of this T cell receptor beta chain is a study of cytomegalovirus exposure and HLA in healthy donors. Whole-study findings and limits: Roughly 170 TCR beta chains were listed as cytomegalovirus-associated.

CDR1 is SQVTM and CDR2 is ANQGSEA in the germline V gene. The length of the CDR3 is 14 residues. Trimming took 6 bases from V and 4 from J, leaving 18 bases between them. As concerns this clone: The antigen is unknown.

The PCR used 60 Vbeta and 13 Jbeta primers. Profiled with immunoSEQ multiplex PCR; TCRdb holds only in-frame clones, not every one. This table has some 140,000 clones, 80% appearing once. Specimen: PBMCs. The chain carries TRBV29-1 and TRBJ1-2; tentatively, D is TRBD1 (6 bases). The receptor was derived from a man aged 25-45 years in good health. The CDR3 sequence: CSVGDRGAGYGYTF. In DNA form, the CDR3 reads TGCAGCGTGGGAGACCGGGGGGCAGGCTATGGCTACACCTTC.